This TCR beta chain is drawn from a study of blood T cell repertoires in COVID-19. Overall study context: From T cells, B-cell-depleted T cells, or PBMCs came the material, which was cDNA or gDNA.

The CDR3 totals 13 residues. The V end lost 3 bases, the J end lost 4 bases, and 9 bases lay between the germline ends. Looked up from germline, CDR1 is SEHNR and CDR2 is FQNEAQ (reference sequence). Repertoires were generated with immunoSEQ multiplex PCR, while TCRdb's copy carries only in-frame clones and drops some. Of around 80,000 clones in the sample, around 80% are singletons; the top ten hold less than 15%. Sequencing used peripheral blood. The clonotype was recovered from a man older than 75 with acute or convalescent COVID-19. The J gene is TRBJ1-1, the V gene TRBV7-9; D gene unclear. For the CDR3, the DNA is TGTGCCAGCAGCTTTTCCTACGGCACTGAAGCTTTCTTT. Protein product: CASSFSYGTEAFF. The full variable domain, with the rest looked up from reference TRBV7-9 and TRBJ1-1, is DTGVSQNPRHKITKRGQNVTFRCDPISEHNRLYWYRQTLGQGPEFLTYFQNEAQLEKSRLLSDRFSAERPKGSFSTLEIQRTEQGDSAMYLCASSFSYGTEAFFGQGTRLTVV.